The 26 T cell receptor beta chains listed next were all sequenced from one sample in a study of CD8 T cells in ankylosing spondylitis. TCRdb re-derived calls from the 5' RACE reads in MiXCR, one entry per CDR3 protein. The sample has about 400,000 distinct CDR3 sequences; approximately 20% are singletons. For these receptors, no antigen is known. General study findings and limits: Seven to nine highly homologous variants formed a TCR beta motif that appeared characteristic of ankylosing spondylitis blood.

Source material: blood, either unsorted or a sorted T cell fraction (not recorded which). The receptor source for this set is a male donor with ankylosing spondylitis.

The chain links TRBV5-8 to TRBJ2-5, with D maybe TRBD2 (5 bases). V was cut by 4 bases and J by 3 bases, with 13 bases left in between. Germline V gene data show CDR1 as SGHTS and CDR2 as YDEGEE. The CDR3 sequence is 14 residues long. The CDR3 DNA is TGTGCCAGCAGCCTGATGTCGAGGGAAGAGACCCAGTACTTC. Translating gives CASSLMSREETQYF.

This clonotype occurred a few times. The chain recombines TRBV12-3 or TRBV12-4 with TRBJ2-2, with D possibly being TRBD1 (6 bases). Trimming took 3 bases from V and 6 from J, leaving 17 bases between them. This CDR3 has 16 residues. The CDR3 spells CASSFKRTAGAGELFF. As DNA, the CDR3 is TGTGCCAGCAGTTTTAAGAGGACAGCAGGAGCCGGGGAGCTGTTTTTT.

The chain combines TRBV15 with TRBJ2-6; D gene unclear. Germline CDR1 and CDR2: LNHNV and YYDKDF (reference sequence). Trimming removed 0 bases from V and 5 bases from J, with 11 bases in between. The CDR3 has 16 amino acids. CDR3 bases: TGTGCCACCAGCAGAGATCAGGATCTCCGGGCCAACGTCCTGACTTTC. Residues: CATSRDQDLRANVLTF.

Only a few counts were recorded for this clonotype. The CDR3 reads CASRYGSYEQYF. The CDR3, as DNA: TGTGCCAGTAGGTATGGCTCCTACGAGCAGTACTTC. The gene calls are TRBV19 and TRBJ2-7; D is unclear. V was clipped by 6 bases and J by 0 bases, with 6 bases between them. The germline V gene has CDR1 LNHDA and CDR2 SQIVND (reference sequence). This CDR3 is built from 12 residues.

V and J are TRBV20-1 and TRBJ1-1, with D uncertain. Germline CDR1 and CDR2: DFQATT and SNEGSKA (reference sequence). The CDR3 covers 14 residues. V lost 1 base, J lost 7 bases, and 16 bases lay in between. In DNA form, the CDR3 reads TGCAGTGCTAGAGCGAGGGCTGGAATATTTGAAGCTTTCTTT. This sequence encodes CSARARAGIFEAFF.

This clonotype was seen a handful of times. The chain uses TRBV7-9 and TRBJ1-2, with D unclear. Trimming took off 5 bases at V and 6 bases at J, with 10 bases between the two ends. The CDR3 consists of 12 residues. Germline V gene lookup returns CDR1 SEHNR and CDR2 FQNEAQ (reference sequence). CDR3 loop: CASSPGDHGYTF. Written as DNA, the CDR3 is TGTGCCAGCAGCCCGGGCGACCATGGCTACACCTTC. Full variable domain (rest looked up from reference TRBV7-9 and TRBJ1-2): DTGVSQNPRHKITKRGQNVTFRCDPISEHNRLYWYRQTLGQGPEFLTYFQNEAQLEKSRLLSDRFSAERPKGSFSTLEIQRTEQGDSAMYLCASSPGDHGYTFGSGTRLTVV.

This chain links TRBV5-1 with TRBJ2-5; D is possibly TRBD2 (6 bases). Trimming pared 1 base from V and 1 base from J, leaving 17 bases between. CDR3 length: 17 residues. Germline lookup yields CDR1 SGHRS and CDR2 YFSETQ. The CDR3 loop is CASSLFLEGRLQETQYF. In DNA, the CDR3 is TGCGCCAGCAGCTTGTTTTTAGAGGGGAGGCTCCAAGAGACCCAGTACTTC.

The genes are TRBV7-8 and TRBJ2-5; possible D gene TRBD1, 5 bases. This CDR3 comprises 14 residues. CDR1 is SGHVS and CDR2 is FQNEAQ in the germline V gene. V shed 6 bases and J shed 4 bases, with 15 bases lying between them. The DNA for the CDR3 is TGTGCCAGCAGTTCCTTCAGGGTTTTAGAGACCCAGTACTTC. This codes for CASSSFRVLETQYF.

This chain links TRBV9 with TRBJ2-3; no clear D gene. The germline gives CDR1 SGDLS, CDR2 YYNGEE. V dropped 4 bases and J dropped 5 bases, with 14 bases sitting between them. This CDR3 has 14 amino acids. CDR3: CASSKEEELDTQYF. CDR3 coding DNA: TGTGCCAGCAGCAAGGAAGAGGAATTAGATACGCAGTATTTT.

The table lists this clonotype with a few counts. The CDR3 protein is CSAPPRGRAETDTQYF. The CDR3 nucleotides read TGCAGTGCTCCTCCCCGCGGGAGGGCCGAGACAGATACGCAGTATTTT. The V call is TRBV20-1, the J call TRBJ2-3; 9 bases agree with TRBD2. Trimming took 5 bases from V and 3 from J; bases not matched to a gene: 12. The germline CDR1 and CDR2 sequences are DFQATT and SNEGSKA (reference sequence). The CDR3 length is 16 residues.

This clonotype showed up many times. The chain has TRBV18 and TRBJ2-7, with D uncertain. CDR1 and CDR2 (germline): KGHSH, LQKENI. The CDR3 covers 12 residues. The V end lost 8 bases, the J end lost 0 bases, and 8 bases lay between the germline ends. The DNA for the CDR3 is TGTGCCAGCAGCCCGACCTCCTACGAGCAGTACTTC. Its protein product is CASSPTSYEQYF.

The chain recombines TRBV7-9 with TRBJ1-6; weak D call: TRBD1 (5 bases). This CDR3 is built from 15 residues. Germline V gene sequence: CDR1 SEHNR, CDR2 FQNEAQ (reference sequence). Between the trimmed V and J ends, which lost 4 bases and 10 bases, there was a span of 17 bases. The CDR3 is CASSYGRDRGSPLHF. For the CDR3, the DNA is TGTGCCAGCAGCTACGGACGGGACCGGGGCTCACCCCTCCACTTT.

This rearrangement joins TRBV6-6 to TRBJ2-7; 8 bases map to TRBD2. CDR3 size: 13 residues. V dropped 7 bases and J dropped 2; count of bases not matched to a gene: 4. Per the germline V gene, CDR1 is MNHNY and CDR2 is SVGAGI (reference sequence). CDR3 protein: CASKLAEAYEQYF. CDR3 DNA sequence: TGTGCCAGCAAACTAGCGGAAGCCTACGAGCAGTACTTC.

The chain has TRBV9 and TRBJ1-1, with a tentative D call TRBD1 (6 bases). Germline CDR1 reads SGDLS; CDR2 reads YYNGEE. V lost 0 bases, J lost 3 bases, and 12 bases lay in between. The CDR3 length is 15 residues. The CDR3 region is CASSVGQGPDTEAFF. CDR3 in DNA: TGTGCCAGCAGCGTAGGTCAGGGGCCGGACACTGAAGCTTTCTTT.

The V and J genes are TRBV6-2 or TRBV6-3 and TRBJ2-7; 7 bases line up with TRBD1. V lost 2 bases, J lost 0 bases, and 13 bases stayed unmatched. This CDR3 is built from 18 residues. The germline gives CDR1 MNHEY, CDR2 SVGEGT. The CDR3 reads CASSYTYARWTGSYEQYF. The CDR3 region has the DNA TGTGCCAGCAGTTACACATACGCCAGATGGACAGGCTCCTACGAGCAGTACTTC.

This clonotype showed up many times. The junction and the germline gene differ at one end; a read error may be behind it. V is TRBV7-7 and J is TRBJ1-4, with D unresolved. The CDR3 is 13 residues long. CDR1 and CDR2 (germline): SSHAT, FNYEAQ (reference sequence). CDR3 nucleotide sequence: TGTGCTAGCAGCTTAGCGCCGGAAAGTCAACTGTTTTTT. Amino acid sequence: CASSLAPESQLFF.

V usage is TRBV20-1 and J usage is TRBJ2-3; 10 positions agree with TRBD2. Germline V gene sequence: CDR1 DFQATT, CDR2 SNEGSKA (reference sequence). The CDR3 runs to 17 residues. The V gene end was trimmed by 0 bases and the J gene end by 0 bases; junction bases not matched to a gene: 6. CDR3 protein: CSARDQGTSASTDTQYF. In DNA, the CDR3 is TGCAGTGCTAGAGATCAAGGGACTAGCGCTAGCACAGATACGCAGTATTTT.

Here the CDR3 DNA reads TGTGCCAGCCAGGGCGGTTATCTAGGCTACAATGAGCAGTTCTTC. Amino acids: CASQGGYLGYNEQFF. J is TRBJ2-1 and V is TRBV11-1; tentatively, D is TRBD1 (5 bases). The CDR3 length is 15 residues. The ends were cut back, 8 bases at V and 3 bases at J, with 17 bases in the middle. Germline V gene sequence: CDR1 SGHAT, CDR2 FQDESV (reference sequence).

This clonotype showed up many times. The gene calls are TRBV25-1 and TRBJ2-1; TRBD2 aligns across 7 bases. CDR3 size: 13 residues. Germline V gene data show CDR1 as MGHDK and CDR2 as SYGVNS. The trim removed 1 base at V and 7 bases at J, leaving 1 base unmatched. CDR3 in amino acids: CASSEWTSNEQFF. CDR3 nucleotide sequence: TGTGCCAGCAGTGAATGGACTAGTAATGAGCAGTTCTTC.

This chain connects TRBV12-3 or TRBV12-4 to TRBJ2-3; D ambiguous. V was clipped by 2 bases and J by 0 bases, with 9 bases between them. The CDR3 spans 15 residues. The CDR3 loop reads CASSLQARSTDTQYF. Here the CDR3 DNA reads TGTGCCAGCAGTTTACAGGCCAGAAGCACAGATACGCAGTATTTT.

This clonotype was seen more than once but under ten times. The chain joins TRBV5-1 to TRBJ2-5, with D maybe TRBD1 (5 bases). Trimming removed 2 bases from V and 5 bases from J, with 13 bases in between. Germline CDR1 reads SGHRS; CDR2 reads YFSETQ. This CDR3 spans 14 amino acids. For the CDR3, the DNA is TGCGCCAGCAGCTTTTTATCCAGGGATGAGACCCAGTACTTC. Amino acids: CASSFLSRDETQYF.

This clonotype was recorded many times. CDR3 protein: CASSIGPGTDTQYF. As DNA, the CDR3 is TGCGCCAGCAGCATAGGACCCGGCACAGATACGCAGTATTTT. The chain has TRBV5-1 and TRBJ2-3; D call uncertain. The germline V gene encodes CDR1 SGHRS and CDR2 YFSETQ. The V end lost 4 bases, the J end lost 1 base, and 10 bases lay between the germline ends. The CDR3 loop spans 14 amino acids.

The J gene is TRBJ2-1, the V gene TRBV24-1; D is ambiguous. V was cut by 3 bases and J by 3 bases, with 20 bases left in between. Germline CDR1 and CDR2: KGHDR and SFDVKD. CDR3 length: 18 residues. This CDR3 is CATSDTRTAQSIYNEQFF. In DNA form, the CDR3 reads TGTGCCACCAGTGATACACGCACAGCGCAGAGTATCTACAATGAGCAGTTCTTC.

This clonotype was counted a few times. The rearrangement links TRBV2 to TRBJ2-2, with D hard to call. This CDR3 spans 15 amino acids. CDR1 and CDR2 from the germline V gene are SNHLY and FYNNEI. V lost 3 bases to trimming and J lost 3 bases, with 11 bases between them. For the CDR3, the DNA is TGTGCCAGCAGTGAGGTGGCTGGAGACACCGGGGAGCTGTTTTTT. It is translated as CASSEVAGDTGELFF.

This sequence joins TRBV11-3 and TRBJ2-7, with D hard to call. The CDR3 contains 13 residues. Germline V lookup: CDR1 SGHNT, CDR2 YENEEA. Trimming stripped 1 base from V and 6 bases from J, with 10 bases between. CDR3 amino acids: CASSLAQIREQYF. In DNA form, the CDR3 reads TGTGCCAGCAGCTTAGCTCAAATACGCGAGCAGTACTTC.

This rearrangement joins TRBV7-3 to TRBJ2-5; the match to TRBD2 covers 10 bases. The CDR3 consists of 15 residues. Losses at the gene ends were 4 bases for V and 3 bases for J; bases not matched to a gene: 5. Germline V gene data show CDR1 as SGHTA and CDR2 as FQGTGA. The DNA of the CDR3 is TGTGCCAGCAGCTCATTCGGACTAGCGGAAGAGACCCAGTACTTC. It encodes CASSSFGLAEETQYF.